These 4 T cell receptor beta chains share one sample of origin, sequenced in a study of shared clonotypes between healthy human individuals. It was CD45RO-negative cells, positively selected for CCR7, that made up naive CD8 cells, with terminally differentiated effector memory CD45RA+ cells excluded. Sequencing used immunoSEQ multiplex PCR; TCRdb keeps in-frame clones, though not all of them. The table includes about 2 million clones, roughly 95% detected once. Sequenced: naive CD8+ T cells sorted from blood. These receptors were taken from a man younger than 30 in good health.

This chain uses TRBV15 with TRBJ1-4; D is unresolved. Looked up from germline, CDR1 is LNHNV and CDR2 is YYDKDF (reference sequence). V was clipped by 5 bases and J by 4 bases, with 14 bases between them. This CDR3 contains 15 residues. As DNA, the CDR3 is TGTGCCACCAGCGACACAGAGGGAATTAATGAAAAACTGTTTTTT. Translated: CATSDTEGINEKLFF.

The chain is built from TRBV5-6 and TRBJ2-7, with TRBD1 matching 8 bases. Germline V lookup: CDR1 SGHDT, CDR2 YYEEEE. The CDR3 spans 14 residues. Trimming took 4 bases from V and 4 from J; bases not matched to a gene: 7. CDR3 amino acids: CASSVTGGTYEQYF. Written as DNA, the CDR3 is TGTGCCAGCAGCGTCACAGGGGGTACGTACGAGCAGTACTTC.

This chain connects TRBV7-9 to TRBJ2-2; 9 nucleotides line up with TRBD1. Germline assignment: CDR1 SEHNR and CDR2 FQNEAQ (reference sequence). V trimming: 4 bases; J trimming: 2 bases; junction bases outside the gene matches: 5. The CDR3 sequence is 16 residues long. CDR3 coding DNA: TGTGCCAGCAGCTCATCGACAGGGGGTAACACCGGGGAGCTGTTTTTT. This sequence encodes CASSSSTGGNTGELFF.

The CDR3 DNA follows: TGTGCCAGCAGCCACAATGCACCAGGGAACAGGGGGTCTGAAGCTTTCTTT. Translating it yields CASSHNAPGNRGSEAFF. The chain combines TRBV16 with TRBJ1-1; 8 positions match TRBD1. The CDR3 runs 17 residues. V gave up 3 bases and J gave up 6 bases; unmatched junction bases: 15. Per the germline V gene, CDR1 is KGHSY and CDR2 is FQNENV.